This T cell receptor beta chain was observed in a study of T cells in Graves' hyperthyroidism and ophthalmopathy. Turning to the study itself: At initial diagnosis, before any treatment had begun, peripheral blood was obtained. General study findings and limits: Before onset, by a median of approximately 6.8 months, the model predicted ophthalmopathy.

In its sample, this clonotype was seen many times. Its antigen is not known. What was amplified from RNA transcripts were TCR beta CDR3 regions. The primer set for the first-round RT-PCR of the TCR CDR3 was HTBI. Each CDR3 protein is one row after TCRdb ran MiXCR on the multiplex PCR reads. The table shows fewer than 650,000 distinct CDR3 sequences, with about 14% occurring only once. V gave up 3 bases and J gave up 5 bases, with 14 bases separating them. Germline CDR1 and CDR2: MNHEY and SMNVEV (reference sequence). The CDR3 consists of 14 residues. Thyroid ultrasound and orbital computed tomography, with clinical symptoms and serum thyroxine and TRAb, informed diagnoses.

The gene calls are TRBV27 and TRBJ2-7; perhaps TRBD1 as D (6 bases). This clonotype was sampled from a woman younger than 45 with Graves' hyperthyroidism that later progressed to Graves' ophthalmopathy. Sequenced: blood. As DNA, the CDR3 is TGTGCCAGCAGTTTTGGGGGCAGTGGGAACGAGCAGTACTTC. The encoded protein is CASSFGGSGNEQYF.